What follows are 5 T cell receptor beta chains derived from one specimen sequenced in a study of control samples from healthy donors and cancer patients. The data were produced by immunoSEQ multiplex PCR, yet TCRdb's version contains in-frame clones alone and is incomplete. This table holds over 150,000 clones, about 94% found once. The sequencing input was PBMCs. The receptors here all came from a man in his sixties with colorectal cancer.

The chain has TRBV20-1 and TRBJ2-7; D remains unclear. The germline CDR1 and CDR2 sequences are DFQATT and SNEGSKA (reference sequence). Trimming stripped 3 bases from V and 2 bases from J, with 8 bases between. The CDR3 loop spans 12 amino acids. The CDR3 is CSASVTTYEQYF. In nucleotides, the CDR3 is TGCAGTGCTAGTGTTACGACCTACGAGCAGTACTTC.

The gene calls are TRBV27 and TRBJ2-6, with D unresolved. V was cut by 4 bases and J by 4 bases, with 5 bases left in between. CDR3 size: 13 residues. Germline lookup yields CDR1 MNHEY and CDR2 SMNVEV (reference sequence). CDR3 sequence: CASSSLGANVLTF. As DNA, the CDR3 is TGTGCCAGCAGTTCCCTCGGGGCCAACGTCCTGACTTTC.

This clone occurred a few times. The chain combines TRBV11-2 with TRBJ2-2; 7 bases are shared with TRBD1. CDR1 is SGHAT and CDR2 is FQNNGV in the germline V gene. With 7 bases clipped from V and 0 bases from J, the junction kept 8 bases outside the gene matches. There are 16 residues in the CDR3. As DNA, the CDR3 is TGTGCCAGCATCATAGGGGGCTCCGCGAACACCGGGGAGCTGTTTTTT. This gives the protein CASIIGGSANTGELFF.

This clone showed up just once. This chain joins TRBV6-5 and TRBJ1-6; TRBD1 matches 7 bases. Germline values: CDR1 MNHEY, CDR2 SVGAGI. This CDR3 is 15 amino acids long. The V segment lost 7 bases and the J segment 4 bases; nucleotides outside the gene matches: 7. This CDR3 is CASNRDRQYNSPLHF. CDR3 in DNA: TGTGCCAGCAACCGGGACAGACAATATAATTCACCCCTCCACTTT.

CDR3 sequence: CASSRATGANYGYTF. For the CDR3, the DNA is TGTGCCAGCTCACGAGCGACAGGGGCTAACTATGGCTACACCTTC. This chain uses TRBV18 with TRBJ1-2, with 8 bases lining up with TRBD1. The germline CDR1 and CDR2 sequences are KGHSH and LQKENI. This CDR3 comprises 15 residues. V shed 4 bases, J shed 0 bases, and the junction held 4 bases outside the gene matches.